This entry features one T cell receptor beta chain sequence. Its antigen is as yet unknown. The V and J ends lost 2 bases and 7 bases respectively, with 5 bases between them. Germline lookup yields CDR1 LNHDA and CDR2 SQIVND (reference sequence). The CDR3 loop spans 12 amino acids. This sample stems from a study of response to subunit inactivated influenza vaccine. Overall study findings and caveats: Each seasonal influenza vaccination recruits few new T cells, the authors suggested.

Via MiXCR, TCRdb re-called the RT-PCR reads, giving one row per CDR3 protein. The profile covers roughly 700,000 distinct CDR3 sequences, with approximately 14% appearing a single time and 5.5% to 7% taken by the ten largest. The clonotype originates from a man aged 45 to 65 who received an inactivated influenza vaccine. The sequences come from PBMCs from blood, collected 14 to 15 days before vaccination. The V call is TRBV19, the J call TRBJ2-2, with no clear D. CDR3 bases: TGTGCCAGTAGTATACATGACGGGGAGCTGTTTTTT. As protein: CASSIHDGELFF.